Listed below are T cell receptor beta chains from one sample, sequenced in a study of blood T cell repertoires in COVID-19. Sequencing used immunoSEQ multiplex PCR; TCRdb keeps in-frame clones, though not all of them. The sample gives 200,000 to 250,000 clones, more than 75% of which show up once; about 7% is in the top ten. The specimen was PBMCs or T cells enriched from blood (not recorded which). These receptors came from a young man in a cohort exposed to, infected with or recovered from COVID-19 (not recorded which). CDR3s include the opening cysteine and the closing phenylalanine or tryptophan. D genes are given only for firm matches. Clone size is not always given. Where it is, it says once, few, many or a class for expanded clones.

V gene	D gene	J gene	clone size	CDR3 protein	CDR3 DNA
TRBV4-1	TRBD1	TRBJ2-7	many	CASSSPRDREDYEQYF	TGCGCCAGCAGCTCGCCCCGGGACAGGGAGGACTACGAGCAGTACTTC
TRBV19	.	TRBJ2-5	.	CASSIEGLRGETQYF	TGTGCCAGTAGTATAGAGGGGCTGAGAGGAGAGACCCAGTACTTC
TRBV4-2	TRBD1	TRBJ1-5	few	CASSQEGGGQAQPQHF	TGTGCCAGCAGCCAAGAAGGGGGGGGACAGGCTCAGCCCCAGCATTTT
TRBV12-3/TRBV12-4	TRBD1	TRBJ1-4	.	CASHQGAMEKLFF	TGTGCCAGCCATCAGGGGGCTATGGAAAAACTGTTTTTT
TRBV5-1	TRBD1	TRBJ1-2	.	CASSLYTGGESSTYGYTF	TGCGCCAGCAGCTTGTATACAGGGGGCGAATCGAGCACCTATGGCTACACCTTC
TRBV25-1	.	TRBJ1-1	.	CASSPGDEAFF	TGTGCCAGCAGTCCAGGGGATGAAGCTTTCTTT
TRBV5-1	TRBD2	TRBJ2-2	.	CASSLAGRGTGELFF	TGCGCCAGCAGCTTGGCCGGGAGGGGCACCGGGGAGCTGTTTTTT
TRBV18	TRBD1	TRBJ2-3	few	CASSPNRQGLTDTQYF	TGTGCCAGCTCACCCAATCGACAGGGGCTCACAGATACGCAGTATTTT
TRBV3-1/TRBV3-2	TRBD2	TRBJ2-5	.	CASSSRTSGRGETQYF	TGTGCCAGCAGCTCCAGGACTAGCGGGAGAGGAGAGACCCAGTACTTC
TRBV20-1	.	TRBJ2-7	.	CSASQGSYEQYF	TGCAGTGCTAGTCAGGGATCCTACGAGCAGTACTTC
TRBV28	TRBD2	TRBJ2-7	.	CASSLEGGYEQYF	TGTGCCAGCAGTTTGGAGGGAGGGTACGAGCAGTACTTC
TRBV19	TRBD2	TRBJ2-1	.	CASSISGGSRSEQFF	TGTGCCAGTAGTATATCTGGCGGGAGCCGTAGTGAGCAGTTCTTC
TRBV9	.	TRBJ1-1	.	CASSVGERGDTEAFF	TGTGCCAGCAGCGTAGGAGAAAGGGGCGATACTGAAGCTTTCTTT
TRBV11-2	.	TRBJ2-1	.	CASSALGQGYNEQFF	TGTGCCAGCAGCGCTCTAGGGCAGGGCTACAATGAGCAGTTCTTC
TRBV18	TRBD1	TRBJ1-3	.	CASSRTGGAGNTIYF	TGTGCCAGCTCACGTACAGGGGGAGCTGGAAACACCATATATTTT
TRBV7-8	.	TRBJ1-2	.	CASSFLQGRVHTF	TGTGCCAGCAGCTTTCTACAGGGAAGGGTACACACCTTC
TRBV6-5	.	TRBJ2-6	.	CASSRGASGANVLTF	TGTGCCAGCTCCCGAGGAGCCTCTGGGGCCAACGTCCTGACTTTC
TRBV7-9	.	TRBJ2-3	.	CASSLRETDTQYF	TGTGCCAGCAGCTTACGGGAGACAGATACGCAGTATTTT
TRBV18	TRBD1	TRBJ2-1	.	CASSPGQGDRLEQFF	TGTGCCAGCTCACCGGGTCAGGGGGACAGGCTTGAGCAGTTCTTC
TRBV10-2	.	TRBJ2-2	.	CASRDSRNTGELFF	TGCGCCAGCAGGGACAGTAGAAACACCGGGGAGCTGTTTTTT
TRBV19	.	TRBJ2-7	.	CASSTRTTPPGEQYF	TGTGCCAGTAGTACCCGAACTACCCCCCCGGGCGAGCAGTACTTC
TRBV3-1/TRBV3-2	TRBD2	TRBJ2-7	.	CASSQETSGRVGQYF	TGTGCCAGCAGCCAGGAGACTAGCGGGAGGGTGGGGCAGTACTTC